The rows below give T cell receptor beta chains drawn from one sample of a study of blood T cell repertoires in COVID-19. Data came from immunoSEQ multiplex PCR; TCRdb stores just in-frame clones and leaves some out. The sample lists 150,000 to 200,000 clones, approximately 87% occurring once. Sample: peripheral blood. These receptors originate from a woman in her 70s with acute or convalescent COVID-19. Each CDR3 is given without its conserved first and last residue. Fields, in order: J gene, V gene, CDR3 protein.

j_call: TRBJ1-3; v_call: TRBV6-1; cdr3_aa: ASSEARGTGNTIY
j_call: TRBJ1-1; v_call: TRBV18; cdr3_aa: ASSPSRGGRNTEAF
j_call: TRBJ1-4; v_call: TRBV5-1; cdr3_aa: ASSSGTGNEKLF
j_call: TRBJ2-7; v_call: TRBV9; cdr3_aa: ASSPAVGGHLYEQY
j_call: TRBJ1-3; v_call: TRBV5-1; cdr3_aa: ASSLEWSSGNTIY
j_call: TRBJ2-1; v_call: TRBV7-9; cdr3_aa: ASSIAGRYNEQF
j_call: TRBJ1-2; v_call: TRBV19; cdr3_aa: ASRDTSYYGYT
j_call: TRBJ1-1; v_call: TRBV14; cdr3_aa: ASSRRLPRDDTEAF
j_call: TRBJ2-7; v_call: TRBV5-1; cdr3_aa: ASSSGQGAYEQY
j_call: TRBJ2-1; v_call: TRBV9; cdr3_aa: ASSVGGTTNEQF
j_call: TRBJ1-6; v_call: TRBV3-1/TRBV3-2; cdr3_aa: ASSRDSSSPLH
j_call: TRBJ1-1; v_call: TRBV7-2; cdr3_aa: ASSPQGARNTEAF
j_call: TRBJ2-7; v_call: TRBV11-2; cdr3_aa: ASSFGRAYEQY
j_call: TRBJ1-6; v_call: TRBV2; cdr3_aa: ASRDTAVSYNSPLH
j_call: TRBJ1-1; v_call: TRBV29-1; cdr3_aa: SVESTVATEAF
j_call: TRBJ2-3; v_call: TRBV10-3; cdr3_aa: AIGLGGLGADTQY
j_call: TRBJ2-7; v_call: TRBV15; cdr3_aa: ATSRDNEQY
j_call: TRBJ2-7; v_call: TRBV19; cdr3_aa: ASSSIGNYEQY
j_call: TRBJ1-3; v_call: TRBV19; cdr3_aa: ASIDLTASGNTIY
j_call: TRBJ1-6; v_call: TRBV19; cdr3_aa: ASRNPGQGGNSPLH
j_call: TRBJ2-5; v_call: TRBV29-1; cdr3_aa: SVLTGRGETQY
j_call: TRBJ2-3; v_call: TRBV4-1; cdr3_aa: ASSPGEADTQY
j_call: TRBJ2-2; v_call: TRBV3-1/TRBV3-2; cdr3_aa: ASSQRAAGTANTGELF
j_call: TRBJ1-1; v_call: TRBV11-2; cdr3_aa: ASSLRGGLNTEAF
j_call: TRBJ2-7; v_call: TRBV27; cdr3_aa: ASSSPTSGIYEQY
j_call: TRBJ2-1; v_call: TRBV4-1; cdr3_aa: ASSPSTGGAGGDNEQF
j_call: TRBJ2-4; v_call: TRBV25-1; cdr3_aa: ASSDLRGIAAKNIQY
j_call: TRBJ2-2; v_call: TRBV5-1; cdr3_aa: ASMEGTVAGELF
j_call: TRBJ1-1; v_call: TRBV29-1; cdr3_aa: SVRGGNTEAF
j_call: TRBJ1-2; v_call: TRBV3-1/TRBV3-2; cdr3_aa: ASSRGPGQRSYGYT
j_call: TRBJ1-4; v_call: TRBV28; cdr3_aa: ASRGTGSRNDEKLF
j_call: TRBJ1-6; v_call: TRBV7-2; cdr3_aa: ASSAAGSSYNSPLH
j_call: TRBJ2-2; v_call: TRBV6-2/TRBV6-3; cdr3_aa: ASIPSGGASTGELF
j_call: TRBJ2-1; v_call: TRBV5-4; cdr3_aa: ASSLAGTHSKQF
j_call: TRBJ1-1; v_call: TRBV5-4; cdr3_aa: ASSFKAGDTEAF
j_call: TRBJ2-1; v_call: TRBV27; cdr3_aa: ASSRGQGQAYNEQF
j_call: TRBJ2-5; v_call: TRBV6-5; cdr3_aa: ASSWDRVGQETQY
j_call: TRBJ2-3; v_call: TRBV5-4; cdr3_aa: ASSLSGGTDTQY
j_call: TRBJ2-1; v_call: TRBV6-4; cdr3_aa: ASSPAEGYNEQF
j_call: TRBJ2-3; v_call: TRBV29-1; cdr3_aa: SVAGTTGYTQY
j_call: TRBJ2-2; v_call: TRBV3-1/TRBV3-2; cdr3_aa: ATGLWAGNTGELF
j_call: TRBJ2-3; v_call: TRBV5-1; cdr3_aa: ASSFGQGSTQY
j_call: TRBJ1-1; v_call: TRBV6-5; cdr3_aa: ASTHGGTNTEAF
j_call: TRBJ2-5; v_call: TRBV10-1; cdr3_aa: ASSESNLAGRETQY
j_call: TRBJ2-5; v_call: TRBV6-1; cdr3_aa: ASSGGQGAKWLEETQY
j_call: TRBJ2-5; v_call: TRBV5-1; cdr3_aa: ASSLGGQGQETQY
j_call: TRBJ2-7; v_call: TRBV11-2; cdr3_aa: ASTPSGFNEQY
j_call: TRBJ1-2; v_call: TRBV14; cdr3_aa: ASSQGQGYYGYT
j_call: TRBJ1-4; v_call: TRBV5-1; cdr3_aa: ASRTGQGVADPEKLF
j_call: TRBJ1-1; v_call: TRBV5-6; cdr3_aa: ASSLAGRGNTEAF